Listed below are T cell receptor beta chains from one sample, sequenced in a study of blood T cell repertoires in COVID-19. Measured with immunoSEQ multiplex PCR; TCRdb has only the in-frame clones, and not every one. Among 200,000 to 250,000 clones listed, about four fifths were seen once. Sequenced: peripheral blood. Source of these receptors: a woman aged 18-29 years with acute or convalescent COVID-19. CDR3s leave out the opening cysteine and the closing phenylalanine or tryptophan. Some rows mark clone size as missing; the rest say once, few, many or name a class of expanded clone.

ASSVNPPAGGIGSYNEQF	TRBJ2-1	NA	TRBV9
ASSFVPRIETQY	TRBJ2-5	NA	TRBV6-6
ASSQADAGTGGYNEQF	TRBJ2-1	NA	TRBV14
ASSLEEQETQY	TRBJ2-5	NA	TRBV13
SVVAYSSYEQY	TRBJ2-7	NA	TRBV29-1
AWIAGGLRGYGYT	TRBJ1-2	NA	TRBV30
ASSPQGQGTLLSGNTIY	TRBJ1-3	NA	TRBV3-1/TRBV3-2
ASRGTLPPEQF	TRBJ2-1	once	TRBV19
ASSAGGSGNPDTQY	TRBJ2-3	NA	TRBV4-3
ASSLTSGASYEQY	TRBJ2-7	few	TRBV7-6